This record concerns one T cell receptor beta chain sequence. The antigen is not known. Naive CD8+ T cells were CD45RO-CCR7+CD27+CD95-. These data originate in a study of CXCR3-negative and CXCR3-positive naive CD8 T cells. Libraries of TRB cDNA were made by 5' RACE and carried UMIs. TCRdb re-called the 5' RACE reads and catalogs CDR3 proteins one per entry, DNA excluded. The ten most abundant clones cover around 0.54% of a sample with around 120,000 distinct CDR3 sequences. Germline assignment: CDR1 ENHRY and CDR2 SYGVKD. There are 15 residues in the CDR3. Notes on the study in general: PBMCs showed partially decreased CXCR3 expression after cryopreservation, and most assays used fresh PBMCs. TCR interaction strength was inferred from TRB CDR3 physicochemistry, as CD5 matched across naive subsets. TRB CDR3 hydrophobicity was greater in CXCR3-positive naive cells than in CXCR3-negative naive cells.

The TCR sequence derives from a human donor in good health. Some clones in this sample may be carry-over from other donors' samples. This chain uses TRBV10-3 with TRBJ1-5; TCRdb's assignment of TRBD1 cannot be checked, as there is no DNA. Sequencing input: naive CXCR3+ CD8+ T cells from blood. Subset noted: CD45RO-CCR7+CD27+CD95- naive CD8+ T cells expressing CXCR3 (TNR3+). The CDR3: CAISRSTGGDQPQHF.